This is a list of T cell receptor beta chains from one sample in a study of coeliac disease. The table came from immunoSEQ multiplex PCR; TCRdb's copy has only in-frame clones and leaves some out. Among under 1,500 clones, about 91% were seen once, and the ten largest hold over 2.5%. The material sequenced was lymphocytes from the gut lamina propria. The source of these receptors is a woman under 30 with active celiac disease. Both conserved end residues are part of each CDR3. The D gene is left open where the match is weak. Not every row has a clone size; where given, it reads once, few, many or a size class.

>TRBV30|NA|NA|TRBJ2-7
CAWERTGLHEQYF
TGTGCCTGGGAGAGAACAGGGTTACACGAGCAGTACTTC
>TRBV4-3|NA|NA|TRBJ1-2
CASSPQREAGYGYTF
TGCGCCAGCAGCCCCCAGAGGGAAGCTGGCTATGGCTACACCTTC
>TRBV6-1|NA|NA|TRBJ1-5
CASSGTPDINQPQHF
TGTGCCAGCAGTGGGACACCCGATATTAATCAGCCCCAGCATTTT
>TRBV18|NA|NA|TRBJ2-7
CASSPPENYGQYF
TGTGCCAGCTCACCACCCGAAAATTACGGGCAGTACTTC
>TRBV7-6|NA|TRBD1|TRBJ2-2
CASSRYRGATGELFF
TGTGCCAGCAGCCGCTACAGGGGCGCCACCGGGGAGCTGTTTTTT
>TRBV7-2|NA|TRBD1|TRBJ1-3
CASSLKGTGQGNTIYF
TGTGCCAGCAGCTTAAAGGGGACAGGGCAAGGAAACACCATATATTTT
>TRBV19|NA|NA|TRBJ2-1
CASNDRFRNEQFF
TGTGCCAGTAACGACAGATTTAGGAATGAGCAGTTCTTC
>TRBV6-5|NA|NA|TRBJ1-1
CASSSDSLNTEAFF
TGTGCCAGCAGTTCGGACAGCCTGAACACTGAAGCTTTCTTT
>TRBV4-2|NA|NA|TRBJ2-2
CASSPTPARGLSGELFF
TGTGCCAGCAGCCCCACCCCGGCCAGGGGTCTATCCGGGGAGCTGTTTTTT
>TRBV19|NA|NA|TRBJ2-1
CASSMSVARPYNEQFF
TGTGCCAGTAGTATGAGTGTCGCGCGGCCCTACAATGAGCAGTTCTTC
>TRBV30|NA|TRBD1|TRBJ2-7
CAWSGTGGTWEQYF
TGTGCCTGGAGTGGGACAGGGGGCACTTGGGAGCAGTACTTC
>TRBV28|NA|TRBD2|TRBJ2-2
CASSSLAGVVGTGELFF
TGTGCCAGCAGTTCACTAGCGGGAGTGGTGGGGACCGGGGAGCTGTTTTTT
>TRBV7-8|NA|TRBD1|TRBJ1-1
CASSLSGGLDTEAFF
TGTGCCAGCAGCTTATCAGGGGGCTTGGACACTGAAGCTTTCTTT
>TRBV6-5|once|NA|TRBJ2-1
CASRVPGGAVEQFF
TGTGCCAGCAGAGTACCAGGAGGGGCGGTTGAGCAGTTCTTC
>TRBV7-2|NA|TRBD2|TRBJ2-3
CASSLVAGGTDTQYF
TGTGCCAGCAGCTTAGTAGCGGGCGGTACAGATACGCAGTATTTT
>TRBV4-3|NA|TRBD1|TRBJ2-4
CASSHGQGNPNNIQYF
TGCGCCAGCAGCCATGGACAGGGTAACCCAAATAACATTCAGTACTTC
>TRBV28|NA|NA|TRBJ1-5
CASSLARGGLGNQPQHF
TGTGCCAGCAGCCTGGCGCGGGGGGGACTGGGGAATCAGCCCCAGCATTTT
>TRBV28|NA|TRBD2|TRBJ2-1
CASSFPTSGPYNEQFF
TGTGCCAGCAGTTTTCCAACTAGCGGGCCTTACAATGAGCAGTTCTTC
>TRBV13|once|TRBD2|TRBJ2-7
CASSLRLAGVHEQYF
TGTGCCAGCAGCCTTCGTCTAGCGGGAGTCCACGAGCAGTACTTC
>TRBV10-3|NA|NA|TRBJ2-5
CATGGGSETQYF
TGTGCCACGGGGGGCGGGAGTGAGACCCAGTACTTC
>TRBV6-5|NA|TRBD1|TRBJ1-2
CASSSLGQGYYGYTF
TGTGCCAGCAGTTCACTGGGACAGGGTTACTATGGCTACACCTTC
>TRBV18|once|NA|TRBJ1-4
CASSPDNSGEKLFF
TGTGCCAGCTCACCCGACAACTCTGGTGAAAAACTGTTTTTT
>TRBV5-6|NA|TRBD1|TRBJ2-1
CASSLSVTGDYNEQFF
TGTGCCAGCAGCTTGAGCGTGACAGGGGACTACAATGAGCAGTTCTTC
>TRBV10-3|NA|NA|TRBJ2-3
CAISEGATDTQYF
TGTGCCATCAGTGAGGGGGCTACAGATACGCAGTATTTT
>TRBV4-2|NA|NA|TRBJ2-7
CASSQDRGTPVHEQYF
TGTGCCAGCAGCCAAGATAGAGGGACTCCAGTCCACGAGCAGTACTTC
>TRBV7-2|NA|TRBD1|TRBJ1-6
CASGQGNVNSPLHF
TGTGCCAGTGGACAGGGAAACGTGAATTCACCCCTCCACTTT
>TRBV4-3|NA|NA|TRBJ2-6
CASSQDWHSENGANVLTF
TGCGCCAGCAGCCAAGATTGGCACAGTGAGAATGGGGCCAACGTCCTGACTTTC
>TRBV7-2|NA|TRBD1|TRBJ2-3
CASSLGDRATDTQYF
TGTGCCAGCAGCTTGGGGGACAGGGCCACAGATACGCAGTATTTT
>TRBV18|once|TRBD1|TRBJ1-2
CASSPDRGKDYGYTF
TGTGCCAGCTCGCCCGACAGGGGCAAGGACTATGGCTACACCTTC
>TRBV27|once|TRBD1|TRBJ1-1
CASSELGGPNTEAFF
TGTGCCAGCAGTGAACTAGGGGGCCCGAACACTGAAGCTTTCTTT
>TRBV7-2|NA|NA|TRBJ2-7
CASSLEAGYEQYF
TGTGCCAGCAGCTTAGAGGCGGGGTACGAGCAGTACTTC
>TRBV9|NA|TRBD1|TRBJ2-1
CASSVGDRGYNEQFF
TGTGCCAGCAGCGTAGGGGACAGGGGCTACAATGAGCAGTTCTTC
>TRBV10-1|once|NA|TRBJ2-7
CASSGVMGSGEQYF
TGCGCCAGCAGCGGAGTCATGGGTTCGGGGGAGCAGTACTTC
>TRBV28|NA|TRBD2|TRBJ2-1
CASSYRGGHNEQFF
TGTGCCAGCAGTTACCGCGGGGGACACAATGAGCAGTTCTTC
>TRBV5-1|NA|TRBD2|TRBJ2-3
CASSSVAGITDTQYF
TGCGCCAGCAGCTCGGTAGCGGGGATCACAGATACGCAGTATTTT
>TRBV27|NA|TRBD2|TRBJ2-7
CASSAGLAGSLEQYF
TGTGCCAGCAGTGCCGGACTAGCGGGAAGTCTGGAACAGTACTTC
>TRBV9|once|NA|TRBJ2-1
CASSVGVYNEQFF
TGTGCCAGCAGCGTAGGCGTATACAATGAGCAGTTCTTC
>TRBV5-1|NA|NA|TRBJ1-2
CASSPSGQTFYGYTF
TGCGCCAGCAGCCCCTCCGGACAGACTTTCTATGGCTACACCTTC